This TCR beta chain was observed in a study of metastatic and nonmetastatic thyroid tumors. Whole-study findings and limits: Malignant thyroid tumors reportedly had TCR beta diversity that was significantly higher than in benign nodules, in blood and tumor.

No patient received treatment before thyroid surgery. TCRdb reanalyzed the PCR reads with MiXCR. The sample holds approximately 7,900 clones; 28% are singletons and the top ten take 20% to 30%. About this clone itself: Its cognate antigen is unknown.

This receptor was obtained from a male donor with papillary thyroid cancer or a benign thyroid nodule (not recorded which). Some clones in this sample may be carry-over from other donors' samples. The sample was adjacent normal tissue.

The DNA for the CDR3 is TGTGCCAGCAGGATTTTCGACGAGCAGTACTTC. It translates to CASRIFDEQYF. The chain combines TRBV11-2 with TRBJ2-7; no firm D call. Trimming shortened V by 6 bases and J by 5 bases, and 8 bases separated the two germline ends. The CDR3 runs to 11 residues. Germline V gene lookup returns CDR1 SGHAT and CDR2 FQNNGV.